This T cell receptor beta chain was sequenced for a study of spatial heterogeneity in lung cancer. Using its own MiXCR run on the 5' RACE reads, TCRdb lists one record per CDR3 protein. The table has about 80,000 distinct CDR3 sequences, approximately 8.1% seen once; the top ten hold 6.8%. The germline V gene has CDR1 SEHNR and CDR2 FQNEAQ (reference sequence). CDR3 length: 14 amino acids. The V segment lost 5 bases and the J segment 7 bases; nucleotides outside the gene matches: 7. The time point: sample taken at primary tumor resection. The chain joins TRBV7-9 to TRBJ2-1; 8 nucleotides line up with TRBD1. The clonotype comes from a male donor with early-stage non-small cell lung cancer. This specimen consisted of PBMCs, obtained at surgery. The CDR3 region has the DNA TGTGCCAGCAGCGTGGGACAGGCCGGGAATGAGCAGTTCTTC. Its protein is CASSVGQAGNEQFF.